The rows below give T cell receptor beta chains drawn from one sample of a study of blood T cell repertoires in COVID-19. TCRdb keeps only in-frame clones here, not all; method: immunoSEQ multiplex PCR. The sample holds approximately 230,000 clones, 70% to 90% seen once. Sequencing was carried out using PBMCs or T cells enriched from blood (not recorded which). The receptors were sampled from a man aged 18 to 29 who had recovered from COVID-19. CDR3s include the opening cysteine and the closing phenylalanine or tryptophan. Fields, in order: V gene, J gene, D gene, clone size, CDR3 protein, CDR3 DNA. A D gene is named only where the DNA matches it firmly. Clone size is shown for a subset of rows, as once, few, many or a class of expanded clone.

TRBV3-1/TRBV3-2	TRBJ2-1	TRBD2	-	CASSRQLAGGFEQFF	TGTGCCAGCAGCCGGCAGCTAGCGGGAGGGTTTGAGCAGTTCTTC
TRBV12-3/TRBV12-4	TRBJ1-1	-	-	CASSFDTEAFF	TGTGCCAGCAGCTTCGACACTGAAGCTTTCTTT
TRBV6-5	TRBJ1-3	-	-	CASSYLGQGNTIYF	TGTGCCAGCAGTTATCTTGGGCAGGGAAACACCATATATTTT
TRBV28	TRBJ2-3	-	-	CASSYIDSSTDTQYF	TGTGCCAGCAGTTACATCGACAGTAGCACAGATACGCAGTATTTT
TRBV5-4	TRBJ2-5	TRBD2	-	CASSYLAGEEETQYF	TGTGCCAGCAGCTACCTAGCGGGGGAGGAAGAGACCCAGTACTTC
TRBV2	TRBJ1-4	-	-	CASSGRGGGEKLFF	TGTGCCAGCAGTGGAAGGGGGGGTGGAGAAAAACTGTTTTTT
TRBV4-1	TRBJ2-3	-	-	CASSQGMQVGTDTQYF	TGCGCCAGCAGCCAAGGGATGCAGGTTGGGACAGATACGCAGTATTTT
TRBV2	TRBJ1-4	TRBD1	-	CASKGTANEKLFF	TGTGCCAGTAAAGGGACAGCAAATGAAAAACTGTTTTTT
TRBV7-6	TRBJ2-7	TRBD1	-	CASSPGTGVSYEQYF	TGTGCCAGCAGCCCTGGGACAGGTGTTTCCTACGAGCAGTACTTC
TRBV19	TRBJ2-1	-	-	CASSGADEQFF	TGTGCCAGTAGTGGGGCTGATGAGCAGTTCTTC
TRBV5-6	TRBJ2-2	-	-	CASSLLTGELFF	TGTGCCAGCAGCCTCCTGACCGGGGAGCTGTTTTTT
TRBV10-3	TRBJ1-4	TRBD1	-	CAIRPGTGDEKLFF	TGTGCCATCAGACCCGGGACAGGGGATGAAAAACTGTTTTTT
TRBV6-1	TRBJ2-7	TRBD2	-	CASSEGTSGRPSSYEQYF	TGTGCCAGCAGTGAAGGGACTAGCGGGAGGCCGAGCTCCTACGAGCAGTACTTC
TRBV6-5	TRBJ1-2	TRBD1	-	CASRLSGGDGYTF	TGTGCCAGCAGACTATCAGGGGGCGATGGCTACACCTTC
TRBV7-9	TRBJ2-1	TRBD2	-	CASSPAGGDEQFF	TGTGCCAGCAGCCCCGCGGGGGGAGACGAGCAGTTCTTC
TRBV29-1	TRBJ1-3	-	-	CSVDGGLSGNTIYF	TGCAGCGTTGATGGGGGACTCTCTGGAAACACCATATATTTT
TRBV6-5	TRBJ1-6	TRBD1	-	CASKTGNSPLHF	TGTGCCAGCAAGACAGGGAATTCACCCCTCCACTTT
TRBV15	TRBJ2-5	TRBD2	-	CATSRVGGRRETQYF	TGTGCCACCAGCAGAGTCGGGGGGAGGCGAGAGACCCAGTACTTC
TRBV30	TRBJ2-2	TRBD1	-	CAWSTGQGATGELFF	TGTGCCTGGAGTACCGGACAGGGGGCAACCGGGGAGCTGTTTTTT
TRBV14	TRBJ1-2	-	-	CASSQGRGYGYTF	TGTGCCAGCAGCCAGGGCAGGGGCTATGGCTACACCTTC
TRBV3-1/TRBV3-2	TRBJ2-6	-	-	CASSQSPQAGGANVLTF	TGTGCCAGCAGCCAATCCCCACAGGCTGGAGGGGCCAACGTCCTGACTTTC
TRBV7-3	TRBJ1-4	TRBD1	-	CASSLRADRGEEATNEKLFF	TGTGCCAGCAGCTTACGAGCCGACAGGGGCGAAGAGGCAACTAATGAAAAACTGTTTTTT
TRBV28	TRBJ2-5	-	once	CASSLRGVQETQYF	TGTGCCAGCAGTTTACGCGGGGTCCAAGAGACCCAGTACTTC
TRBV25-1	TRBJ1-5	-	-	CASSPPGWRGQPQHF	TGTGCCAGCAGCCCCCCAGGGTGGAGAGGTCAGCCCCAGCATTTT
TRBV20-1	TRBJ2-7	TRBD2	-	CSASPIAGGRYEQYF	TGCAGTGCTAGTCCCATAGCGGGAGGGCGCTACGAGCAGTACTTC